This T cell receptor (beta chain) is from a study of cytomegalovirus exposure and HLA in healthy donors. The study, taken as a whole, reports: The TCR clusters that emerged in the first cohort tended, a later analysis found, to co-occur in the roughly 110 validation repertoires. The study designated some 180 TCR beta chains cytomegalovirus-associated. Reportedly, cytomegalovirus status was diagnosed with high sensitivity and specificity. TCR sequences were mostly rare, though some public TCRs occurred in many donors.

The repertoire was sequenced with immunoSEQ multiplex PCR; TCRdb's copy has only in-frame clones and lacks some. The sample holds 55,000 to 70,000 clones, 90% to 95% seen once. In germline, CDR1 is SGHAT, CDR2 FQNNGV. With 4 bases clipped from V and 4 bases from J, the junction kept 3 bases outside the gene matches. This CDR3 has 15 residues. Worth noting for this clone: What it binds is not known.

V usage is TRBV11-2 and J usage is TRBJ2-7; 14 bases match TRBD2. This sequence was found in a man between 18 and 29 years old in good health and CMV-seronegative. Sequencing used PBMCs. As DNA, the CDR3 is TGTGCCAGCAGCTCCGGACTAGCGGGAGGATACGAGCAGTACTTC. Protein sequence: CASSSGLAGGYEQYF.